This is a list of T cell receptor beta chains from one sample in a study of blood T cell repertoires in COVID-19. The assay was immunoSEQ multiplex PCR, and TCRdb's table has in-frame clones only and misses some. The sample holds 250,000 or so clones; 89% are singletons and the top ten take 0.9% to 1%. Sequenced: peripheral blood. Receptors originate from a woman aged 40 to 50 who had recovered from COVID-19. The CDR3 runs from the conserved cysteine through the conserved F or W. A D gene is named only where the DNA matches it firmly. For some rows the clone size is stated as once, few or many, or as a class when expanded; others skip it.

clone size	V gene	J gene	D gene	CDR3 protein	CDR3 DNA
once	TRBV2	TRBJ2-1	TRBD2	CAPTGPSGSSSYNEQFF	TGTGCCCCAACGGGGCCTAGCGGGTCCAGCTCCTACAATGAGCAGTTCTTC
NA	TRBV9	TRBJ2-1	TRBD2	CASSPTGLATDEQFF	TGTGCCAGCAGCCCCACGGGACTAGCGACGGATGAGCAGTTCTTC
NA	TRBV13	TRBJ2-7	TRBD1	CASSPPGGAGDEQYF	TGTGCCAGCAGCCCCCCAGGGGGCGCGGGCGACGAGCAGTACTTC
NA	TRBV7-6	TRBJ2-2	NA	CASSFKRQVNTGELFF	TGTGCCAGCAGCTTTAAGCGACAGGTGAACACCGGGGAGCTGTTTTTT
NA	TRBV3-1/TRBV3-2	TRBJ2-1	TRBD1	CASSPQGEYNEQFF	TGTGCCAGCAGTCCACAGGGGGAGTACAATGAGCAGTTCTTC
NA	TRBV30	TRBJ2-3	NA	CAWSDIRGDTQYF	TGTGCCTGGAGTGACATAAGGGGGGATACGCAGTATTTT
NA	TRBV28	TRBJ1-4	TRBD1	CASSLWAQGVEEKLFF	TGTGCCAGCAGTTTATGGGCTCAGGGGGTGGAGGAAAAACTGTTTTTT
NA	TRBV15	TRBJ1-4	TRBD1	CATSGRGTGVKWGEKLFF	TGTGCCACCAGCGGCCGGGGGACAGGGGTTAAGTGGGGTGAAAAACTGTTTTTT
few	TRBV19	TRBJ1-6	NA	CASSIRKDSIYNSPLHF	TGTGCCAGTAGTATAAGGAAGGACAGCATCTATAATTCACCCCTCCACTTT
NA	TRBV28	TRBJ2-1	NA	CASSSTGPARYNEQFF	TGTGCCAGCAGTTCCACAGGGCCCGCTCGATACAATGAGCAGTTCTTC
NA	TRBV3-1/TRBV3-2	TRBJ2-7	TRBD1	CASSPPGQGFNF	TGTGCCAGCAGCCCTCCGGGACAGGGGTTTAACTTC
NA	TRBV27	TRBJ1-2	NA	CASSRGGIYGYTF	TGTGCCAGCAGCCGAGGAGGCATCTATGGCTACACCTTC
once	TRBV7-9	TRBJ2-2	NA	CASIPWGQPLGELFF	TGTGCCAGCATCCCGTGGGGACAACCCCTGGGGGAGCTGTTTTTT
few	TRBV7-8	TRBJ1-6	NA	CASRFTGHSNSPLHF	TGTGCCAGCAGGTTCACGGGACACTCTAATTCACCCCTCCACTTT
NA	TRBV12-3/TRBV12-4	TRBJ1-5	NA	CASSGGNNQPQHF	TGTGCCAGCAGTGGAGGAAACAATCAGCCCCAGCATTTT
NA	TRBV5-1	TRBJ2-1	NA	CASSPGTPSNEQFF	TGCGCCAGCAGCCCAGGGACTCCCTCCAATGAGCAGTTCTTC
NA	TRBV19	TRBJ2-4	TRBD1	CASSVAPGTGWDIQYF	TGTGCCAGTAGTGTGGCACCAGGGACAGGCTGGGACATTCAGTACTTC
NA	TRBV13	TRBJ2-3	NA	CASNTRGRVDTQYF	TGTGCCAGCAATACCCGAGGGCGCGTAGATACGCAGTATTTT
NA	TRBV2	TRBJ1-5	TRBD1	CASSELQGALMPQHF	TGTGCCAGCAGTGAGTTACAGGGGGCTTTGATGCCCCAGCATTTT
NA	TRBV24-1	TRBJ2-1	TRBD2	CATTAGDSGRAEGNEQFF	TGTGCCACCACCGCCGGGGATAGCGGGAGGGCCGAAGGGAATGAGCAGTTCTTC
NA	TRBV7-6	TRBJ2-7	TRBD1	CASSLDDRGREQYF	TGTGCCAGCAGCTTAGACGACAGGGGGCGCGAGCAGTACTTC
NA	TRBV19	TRBJ2-6	NA	CASSLRDSGANVLTF	TGTGCCAGTAGCCTCAGGGACTCTGGGGCCAACGTCCTGACTTTC
NA	TRBV7-9	TRBJ2-1	NA	CASSLMVSGDNEQFF	TGTGCCAGCAGCTTAATGGTGTCCGGGGACAATGAGCAGTTCTTC
NA	TRBV12-3/TRBV12-4	TRBJ2-6	NA	CASSLSGANVLTF	TGTGCCAGCAGTTTATCAGGGGCCAACGTCCTGACTTTC
NA	TRBV5-8	TRBJ2-3	TRBD1	CASSLGGQGPADTQYF	TGTGCCAGCAGCTTGGGCGGACAGGGTCCGGCAGATACGCAGTATTTT
NA	TRBV19	TRBJ2-1	TRBD2	CASSMASGHNEQFF	TGTGCCAGTAGTATGGCTAGCGGGCACAATGAGCAGTTCTTC
NA	TRBV6-4	TRBJ2-1	NA	CASSDQEGAGQFF	TGTGCCAGCAGTGACCAGGAGGGAGCTGGGCAGTTCTTC
NA	TRBV7-9	TRBJ2-1	NA	CASSLVAEEQFF	TGTGCCAGCAGCTTAGTTGCGGAAGAGCAGTTCTTC
NA	TRBV20-1	TRBJ2-1	NA	CSASGDEQFF	TGCAGTGCTAGTGGCGATGAGCAGTTCTTC
NA	TRBV3-1/TRBV3-2	TRBJ1-2	NA	CASSQVGDYGYTF	TGTGCCAGCAGCCAAGTAGGAGACTATGGCTACACCTTC
NA	TRBV10-3	TRBJ2-7	TRBD2	CAIRTSDSYEQYF	TGTGCCATCAGGACTAGCGATTCCTACGAGCAGTACTTC
NA	TRBV25-1	TRBJ2-1	TRBD2	CASSEFLREGNEQFF	TGTGCCAGCAGTGAATTTCTGCGGGAGGGCAATGAGCAGTTCTTC
NA	TRBV7-3	TRBJ2-1	NA	CASSPHRVGEQFF	TGTGCCAGCAGCCCCCACCGGGTTGGTGAGCAGTTCTTC
NA	TRBV27	TRBJ2-2	TRBD1	CASSLSMGTGGTGELFF	TGTGCCAGCAGTTTAAGTATGGGGACAGGGGGCACCGGGGAGCTGTTTTTT
NA	TRBV12-3/TRBV12-4	TRBJ1-5	NA	CASSFTANQPQHF	TGTGCCAGCAGTTTTACAGCAAATCAGCCCCAGCATTTT